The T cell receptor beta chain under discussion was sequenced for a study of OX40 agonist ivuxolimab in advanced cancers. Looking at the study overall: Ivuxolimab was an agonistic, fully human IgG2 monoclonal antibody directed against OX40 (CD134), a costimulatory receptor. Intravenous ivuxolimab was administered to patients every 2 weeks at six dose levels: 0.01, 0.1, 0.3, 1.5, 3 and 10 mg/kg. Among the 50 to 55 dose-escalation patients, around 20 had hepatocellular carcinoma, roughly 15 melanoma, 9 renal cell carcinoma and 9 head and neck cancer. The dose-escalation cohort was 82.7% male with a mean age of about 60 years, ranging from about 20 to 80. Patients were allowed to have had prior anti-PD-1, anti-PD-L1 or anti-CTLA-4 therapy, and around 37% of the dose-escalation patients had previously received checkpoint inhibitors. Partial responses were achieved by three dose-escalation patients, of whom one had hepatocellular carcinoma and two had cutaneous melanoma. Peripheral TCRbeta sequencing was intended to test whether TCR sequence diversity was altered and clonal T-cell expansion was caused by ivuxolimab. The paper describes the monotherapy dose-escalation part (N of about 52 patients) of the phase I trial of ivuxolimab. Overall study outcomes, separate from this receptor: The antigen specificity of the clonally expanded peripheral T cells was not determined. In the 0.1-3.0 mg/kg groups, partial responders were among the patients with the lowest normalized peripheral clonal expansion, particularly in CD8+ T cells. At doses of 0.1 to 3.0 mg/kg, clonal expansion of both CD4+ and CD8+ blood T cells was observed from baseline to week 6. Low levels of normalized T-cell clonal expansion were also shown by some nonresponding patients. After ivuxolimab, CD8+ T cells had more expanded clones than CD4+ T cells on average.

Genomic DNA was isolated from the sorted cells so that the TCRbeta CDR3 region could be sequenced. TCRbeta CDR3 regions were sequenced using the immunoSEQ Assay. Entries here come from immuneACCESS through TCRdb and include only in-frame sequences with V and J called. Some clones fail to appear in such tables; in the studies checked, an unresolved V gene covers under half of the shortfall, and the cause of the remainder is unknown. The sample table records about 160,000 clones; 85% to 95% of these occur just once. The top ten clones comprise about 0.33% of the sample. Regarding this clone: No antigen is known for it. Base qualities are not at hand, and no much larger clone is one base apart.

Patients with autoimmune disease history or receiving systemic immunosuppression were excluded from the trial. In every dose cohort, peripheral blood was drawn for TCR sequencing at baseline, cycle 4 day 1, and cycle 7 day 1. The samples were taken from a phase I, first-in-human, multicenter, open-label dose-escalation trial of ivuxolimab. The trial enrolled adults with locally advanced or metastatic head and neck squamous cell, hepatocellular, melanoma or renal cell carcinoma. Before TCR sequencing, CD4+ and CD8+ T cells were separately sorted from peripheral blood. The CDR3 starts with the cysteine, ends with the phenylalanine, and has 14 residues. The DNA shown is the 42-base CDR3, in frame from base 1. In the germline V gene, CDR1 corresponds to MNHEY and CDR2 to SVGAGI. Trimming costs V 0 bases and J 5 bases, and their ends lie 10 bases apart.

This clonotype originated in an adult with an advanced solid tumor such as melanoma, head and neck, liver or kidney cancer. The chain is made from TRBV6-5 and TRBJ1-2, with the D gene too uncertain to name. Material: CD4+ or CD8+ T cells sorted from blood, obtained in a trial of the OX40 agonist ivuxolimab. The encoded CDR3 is CASSYSSLGYGYTF. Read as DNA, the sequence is TGTGCCAGCAGTTACTCGAGCTTGGGGTATGGCTACACCTTC.